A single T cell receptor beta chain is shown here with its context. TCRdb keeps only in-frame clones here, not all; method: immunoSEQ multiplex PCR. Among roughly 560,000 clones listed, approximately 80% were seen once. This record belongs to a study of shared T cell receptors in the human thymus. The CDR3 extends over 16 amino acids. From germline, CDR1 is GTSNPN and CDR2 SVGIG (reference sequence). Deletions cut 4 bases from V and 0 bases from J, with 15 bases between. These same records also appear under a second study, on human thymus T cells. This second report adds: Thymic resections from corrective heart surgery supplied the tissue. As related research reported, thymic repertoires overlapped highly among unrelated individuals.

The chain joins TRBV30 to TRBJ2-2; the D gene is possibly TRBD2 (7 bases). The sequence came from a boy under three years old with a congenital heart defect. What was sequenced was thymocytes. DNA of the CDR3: TGTGCCTGGACTCAAGGGGGGGACTCGAACACCGGGGAGCTGTTTTTT. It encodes CAWTQGGDSNTGELFF. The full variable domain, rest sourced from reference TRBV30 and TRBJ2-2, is SQTIHQWPATLVQPVGSPLSLECTVEGTSNPNLYWYRQAAGRGLQLLFYSVGIGQISSEVPQNLSASRPQDRQFILSSKKLLLSDSGFYLCAWTQGGDSNTGELFFGEGSRLTVL.